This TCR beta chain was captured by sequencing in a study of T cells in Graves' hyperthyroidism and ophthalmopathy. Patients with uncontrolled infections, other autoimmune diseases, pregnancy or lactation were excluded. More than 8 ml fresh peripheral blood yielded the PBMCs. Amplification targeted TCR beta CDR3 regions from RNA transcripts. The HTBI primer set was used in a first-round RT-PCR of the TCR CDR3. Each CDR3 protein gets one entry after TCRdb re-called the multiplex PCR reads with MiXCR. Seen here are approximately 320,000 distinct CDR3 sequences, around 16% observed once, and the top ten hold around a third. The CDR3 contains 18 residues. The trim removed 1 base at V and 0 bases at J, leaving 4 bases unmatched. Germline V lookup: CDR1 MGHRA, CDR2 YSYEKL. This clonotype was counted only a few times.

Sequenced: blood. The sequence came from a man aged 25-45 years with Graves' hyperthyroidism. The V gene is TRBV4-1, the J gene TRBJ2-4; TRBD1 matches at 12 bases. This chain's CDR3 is CASSQGGQGAGAKNIQYF. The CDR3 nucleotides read TGCGCCAGCAGCCAAGGGGGACAGGGGGCGGGAGCCAAAAACATTCAGTACTTC.